The subject of this entry is one T cell receptor beta chain. The target antigen is unknown. Per sample, a minimum of 6 million PBMCs were isolated. The sample originates from a study of blood T cells in healthy people across ages. Study observations and caveats: Across the age range, TCR beta diversity per million T cells fell in a roughly linear way.

The germline V gene has CDR1 DFQATT and CDR2 SNEGSKA (reference sequence). This CDR3 has 14 amino acids. Trimming at V came to 6 bases and at J to 3 bases, leaving 10 bases not matched to a gene. For the second PCR, which ran for roughly 6 to 11 cycles, a sample-barcoded 5' primer and a J-beta primer mix were used. TCRdb re-analysed the 5' RACE reads in MiXCR, keeping a single row per CDR3 protein. The sample yields 780,000 or so distinct CDR3 sequences, 53% seen once. The clonotype comes from an elderly man in good health. Sequencing was carried out using blood. The gene calls are TRBV20-1 and TRBJ2-7, with 8 bases matching TRBD1. CDR3 loop: CSAKGTGLIYEQYF. The CDR3 DNA sequence: TGCAGTGCAAAAGGGACAGGACTAATCTACGAGCAGTACTTC.